This record concerns one T cell receptor (beta chain) sequence. The antigen is not known. This entry belongs to a study of blood T cells in healthy people across ages. General study points: Compared with aged donors, long-lived donors showed fewer expanded clones, suggesting selection. Because donor CMV status was unknown, expanded clonotype changes were possibly confounded. Age advanced and TCR beta diversity per million T cells fell, roughly linearly. The authors considered diversity estimates from one million T cells to be underestimates.

The CDR3 is 16 amino acids. The germline V gene encodes CDR1 MNHEY and CDR2 SMNVEV (reference sequence). A sample-barcoded 5' primer and a J-beta primer mix were used in a second PCR of about 7 to 12 cycles. Each CDR3 protein is one row after TCRdb ran MiXCR on the 5' RACE reads. This table holds some 640,000 distinct CDR3 sequences, about half found once. The source of this sequence is a woman in her sixties in good health. The gene calls are TRBV27 and TRBJ2-5, with TRBD1 matching over 7 bases. With the DNA end fitting TRBJ2-7 better, the J assignment may be wrong. The sample taken for sequencing was blood. The CDR3, as DNA: TGTGCCAGCAGTTTACTTGGTCGACAGGGAATTAACGAGCAGTACTTC. It is translated as CASSLLGRQGINEQYF.